This paragraph reports one TCR beta chain. Primers for the PCR totalled 60 Vbeta and 13 Jbeta. Sequencing used immunoSEQ multiplex PCR; TCRdb keeps in-frame clones, though not all of them. The table shows about 130,000 clones, with 82% occurring only once. The data originate from a study of cytomegalovirus exposure and HLA in healthy donors. Germline loops: CDR1 SGDLS, CDR2 YYNGEE. The CDR3 length is 19 residues. V shed 4 bases, J shed 0 bases, and the junction held 13 bases outside the gene matches. Sequenced: PBMCs. The receptor was isolated from a boy aged 5-17 years in good health and CMV-seronegative. The chain employs TRBV9 and TRBJ2-4, with 10 bases identical to TRBD2. The CDR3 sequence is CASSPRTGTSDLAKNIQYF. In DNA, the CDR3 is TGTGCCAGCAGCCCCAGGACCGGGACTAGCGATCTAGCCAAAAACATTCAGTACTTC.